These T cell receptor beta chains were read from a single sample in a study of blood T cell repertoires in COVID-19. The protocol was immunoSEQ multiplex PCR, while the TCRdb copy is restricted to in-frame clones and leaves out a portion. This table holds about 70,000 clones, around 90% found once. Input material: peripheral blood. The source is a human donor in a cohort sampled during active COVID-19. CDR3s include the opening cysteine and the closing phenylalanine or tryptophan. The order of the fields is J gene, clone size, V gene, CDR3 protein. Not every row has a clone size; where given, it reads once, few, many or a size class.

TRBJ1-1 . TRBV7-8 CASSHFDRNTEAFF
TRBJ2-7 few TRBV5-6 CASSPGQRGYYEQYF
TRBJ1-4 . TRBV7-2 CASSLGGTANEKLFF
TRBJ2-7 . TRBV3-1/TRBV3-2 CASSQDWLVREQYF
TRBJ2-7 . TRBV5-5 CASSRTGISEQYF
TRBJ2-7 . TRBV29-1 CSADATGPYEQYF
TRBJ2-7 . TRBV11-2 CASTQPGGITYEQYF
TRBJ2-6 . TRBV11-2 CASSLDLGGTGTEGANVLTF
TRBJ2-7 . TRBV5-6 CASSLTVSYEQYF
TRBJ2-7 . TRBV19 CASSHTSGGRYEQYF
TRBJ1-5 . TRBV11-2 CASSPGTGVDQPQHF
TRBJ2-7 . TRBV6-5 CASSTTPGLYEQYF
TRBJ1-2 . TRBV27 CASSWGGRGGYGYTF
TRBJ2-7 . TRBV4-1 CASSHFGGELGYEQYF
TRBJ1-6 once TRBV5-6 CASSEGTGNNSPLHF
TRBJ1-2 . TRBV18 CASATTGFGDGYTF
TRBJ1-6 . TRBV4-1 CASSQDLIHRDFNSPLHF
TRBJ1-1 . TRBV6-2/TRBV6-3 CASSMRRSGNTEAFF
TRBJ2-7 once TRBV6-1 CASSEGLAGVTYEQYF
TRBJ1-6 . TRBV9 CASSVRDINSPLHF
TRBJ2-7 . TRBV2 CASGRQPSSYEQYF
TRBJ1-5 . TRBV4-3 CASSQVRAGGQPQHF
TRBJ2-5 . TRBV7-3 CASSRLAQETQYF
TRBJ1-2 . TRBV7-2 CASSRSQGGQGYTF
TRBJ1-5 . TRBV5-5 CASSLASRSGGGQPQHF
TRBJ2-7 . TRBV28 CASRVGQGPYEQYF
TRBJ1-1 . TRBV11-2 CASSPLGLQVPNTEAFF
TRBJ1-2 . TRBV6-5 CASSYEANYGYTF
TRBJ1-2 . TRBV9 CASSVPGRGLDGYTF
TRBJ2-3 . TRBV3-1/TRBV3-2 CASSHHGLAGGTDTQYF
TRBJ2-5 . TRBV5-1 CASSGQGTGETQYF
TRBJ1-2 . TRBV6-6 CASSFGQGGPYGYTF
TRBJ1-2 . TRBV7-2 CASSFGGADNYGYTF
TRBJ2-7 . TRBV10-3 CAISGQGVPYEQYF
TRBJ1-6 . TRBV2 CASSLGAVSPLHF
TRBJ2-6 . TRBV10-2 CASRDLAGGSSGANVLTF
TRBJ1-1 . TRBV6-6 CASTPTGSQAFF
TRBJ2-6 once TRBV14 CASSRWGGLSGANVLTF
TRBJ1-1 . TRBV3-1/TRBV3-2 CASSQGGRTEAFF
TRBJ2-7 . TRBV28 CASSQRDRTYEQYF
TRBJ2-7 . TRBV6-6 CASSGGQALSYEQYF
TRBJ1-3 . TRBV29-1 CSAQGAGNTIYF
TRBJ2-7 . TRBV5-1 CASSSDRGLTSGPYEQYF
TRBJ1-3 . TRBV6-4 CASTATQGARNTIYF
TRBJ1-4 . TRBV6-5 CASSLQGWGEKLFF
TRBJ1-2 . TRBV27 CASSLTQGSGYTF
TRBJ2-7 . TRBV19 CASSIDHDRRYEQYF
TRBJ2-7 medium-sized TRBV7-2 CASSWGLAATYEQYF
TRBJ1-4 . TRBV25-1 CASSDVARGANEKLFF
TRBJ1-2 . TRBV12-3/TRBV12-4 CASSLLHVYGYTF
TRBJ2-7 . TRBV29-1 CSVPGISEQYF
TRBJ2-7 . TRBV10-3 CAISESSSAASYEQYF
TRBJ2-7 . TRBV6-2/TRBV6-3 CASSYAGNPYEQYF
TRBJ1-2 . TRBV29-1 CSVESRDYGYTF